This record looks at one TCR beta chain sequence and its context. This sample is drawn from a study of blood T cell repertoires in COVID-19. Study information: Acute and convalescent COVID-19 specimens originated in the United States, Italy and Spain. PBMCs, B-cell-depleted T cells, or T cells provided the cDNA or gDNA that made up the material.

There are 15 residues in the CDR3. The ends lost 1 base at V and 6 bases at J; junction bases unmatched: 6. The germline V gene has CDR1 LNHNV and CDR2 YYDKDF (reference sequence). Original processing methods: Counts of nucleated cells, estimated from reference gene primer amplification, were obtained. Assay: immunoSEQ multiplex PCR; the TCRdb copy retains only in-frame clones and omits some. D and trimming come from the DNA, and the V and J calls and clone size come from that table. The sample consists of approximately 130,000 clones, around four fifths of them appearing once. The genes are TRBV15 and TRBJ2-7, with TRBD1 matching over 10 bases. What was sequenced was peripheral blood. The clonotype originates from a human donor in a cohort sampled during active COVID-19. The CDR3 reads CATSRARTGGGEQYF. The DNA for the CDR3 is TGTGCCACCAGCAGAGCCCGGACAGGGGGGGGCGAGCAGTACTTC.